The T cell receptor (beta chain) under discussion was sequenced for a study of T cells in Graves' hyperthyroidism and ophthalmopathy. Researchers took RNA transcripts and amplified the TCR beta CDR3 regions from them. In the first-round RT-PCR of the TCR CDR3, the HTBI primer set was used. TCRdb called the multiplex PCR reads again in MiXCR, with one record for every CDR3 protein. The table lists approximately 400,000 distinct CDR3 sequences, roughly 25% of them singletons, with less than 75% in the top ten. This clonotype was detected ten times or more. CDR3 size: 14 residues. In germline, CDR1 is KGHSH, CDR2 LQKENI. After removal of 6 bases from V and 3 bases from J, the junction contained 8 bases not matched to a gene.

This clonotype was sampled from a man aged 50 or older with Graves' hyperthyroidism. V gene TRBV18 combines with J gene TRBJ2-7; 7 nucleotides match TRBD1. The sample taken for sequencing was blood. The CDR3 region is CASSQNRGVYEQYF. In DNA, the CDR3 is TGTGCCAGCTCGCAAAACAGGGGTGTCTACGAGCAGTACTTC.